Shown below are 9 T cell receptor beta chains from a single sample sequenced in a study of Graves' ophthalmopathy and Graves' hyperthyroidism. From RNA, the CDR3 regions of TCR beta chains were amplified and sequenced. In the first round, RT-PCR was carried out with HTBI primers, and a multiplex PCR formed the second round. TCRdb reprocessed the multiplex PCR reads with MiXCR, giving one entry per CDR3 protein. The data hold 200,000 to 250,000 distinct CDR3 sequences, with about 32% observed a single time. The material sequenced was peripheral blood. The receptors here all came from a man aged 50 to 59 with Graves' ophthalmopathy.

The chain uses TRBV7-2 and TRBJ2-5, with unresolved D. Trimming took off 1 base at V and 0 bases at J, with 9 bases between the two ends. CDR1 is SGHTA and CDR2 is FQGNSA in the germline V gene. The CDR3 sequence is 15 residues long. The CDR3 here is CASSLVAGHQETQYF. CDR3 DNA sequence: TGTGCCAGCAGCTTAGTGGCAGGCCACCAAGAGACCCAGTACTTC. Full variable domain (rest looked up from reference TRBV7-2 and TRBJ2-5): GAGVSQSPSNKVTEKGKDVELRCDPISGHTALYWYRQSLGQGLEFLIYFQGNSAPDKSGLPSDRFSAERTGGSVSTLTIQRTQQEDSAVYLCASSLVAGHQETQYFGPGTRLLVL.

This clonotype was counted at least ten times. The chain links TRBV24-1 to TRBJ2-5, with D unclear. This CDR3 has 12 amino acids. V was shortened by 5 bases and J by 5 bases, with 8 bases between the two germline ends. Germline lookup yields CDR1 KGHDR and CDR2 SFDVKD. CDR3 DNA: TGTGCCACCAGTGTCCTCGGTGAGACCCAGTACTTC. Encoded protein: CATSVLGETQYF.

This clonotype came up many times. The chain carries TRBV6-5 and TRBJ2-5; weak D call: TRBD1 (6 bases). The CDR3 has 14 residues. The germline V gene encodes CDR1 MNHEY and CDR2 SVGAGI. V was clipped by 8 bases and J by 5 bases, with 18 bases between them. The CDR3 DNA is TGTGCCAGCCAGAGTGGTAGCAGGGGTGAGACCCAGTACTTC. This translates into CASQSGSRGETQYF.

This clonotype was detected many times. V is TRBV20-1 and J is TRBJ2-7; D not certain. The CDR3 runs to 13 residues. CDR1 DFQATT and CDR2 SNEGSKA come from the germline V gene (reference sequence). The ends were cut back, 1 base at V and 2 bases at J, with 9 bases in the middle. The CDR3 coding sequence is TGCAGTGCTAGAGTTGCGGAAGCCTACGAGCAGTACTTC. Protein sequence: CSARVAEAYEQYF.

This clonotype was counted ten times or more. This sequence joins TRBV12-3 or TRBV12-4 and TRBJ2-2; 9 bases align to TRBD1. This CDR3 is built from 17 residues. After removal of 3 bases from V and 4 bases from J, the junction contained 9 bases not matched to a gene. CDR3 loop: CASSFWGQGGSTGELFF. CDR3 DNA: TGTGCCAGCAGTTTCTGGGGACAGGGCGGAAGCACCGGGGAGCTGTTTTTT.

This clonotype was counted at least ten times. V usage is TRBV19 and J usage is TRBJ2-2; TRBD2 aligns across 8 bases. There are 16 residues in the CDR3. V lost 6 bases and J lost 4; bases outside the gene matches: 10. The V gene's germline CDR1 is LNHDA and CDR2 SQIVND (reference sequence). Here the CDR3 DNA reads TGTGCCAGTAGCCTGAGCGGGAGCTGGGGCACCGGGGAGCTGTTTTTT. This codes for CASSLSGSWGTGELFF.

This clonotype was seen at least ten times. This rearrangement joins TRBV28 to TRBJ1-5, with 8 bases that match TRBD1. Trimming removed 5 bases from V and 6 bases from J; junction bases left unmatched: 6. Germline CDR1 is MDHEN and CDR2 is SYDVKM. The CDR3 totals 14 residues. Written as DNA, the CDR3 is TGTGCCAGCAGTCCGGACAGGGAAGGTCAGCCCCAGCATTTT. Translating it yields CASSPDREGQPQHF.

CDR3 sequence (DNA): TGTGCCAGCAGTGATACCGGGACAGGGGAAGGTCAGCCCCAGCATTTT. Its translation is CASSDTGTGEGQPQHF. The V gene is TRBV25-1, the J gene TRBJ1-5; 10 nucleotides match TRBD1. Losses at the gene ends were 3 bases for V and 6 bases for J; bases not matched to a gene: 8. Germline lookup yields CDR1 MGHDK and CDR2 SYGVNS. This CDR3 spans 16 amino acids.

The rearrangement joins TRBV6-5 to TRBJ1-1; the D is unclear. The germline CDR1 and CDR2 sequences are MNHEY and SVGAGI. V was trimmed by 5 bases and J by 3 bases, leaving 13 bases between them. This CDR3 has 14 amino acids. DNA of the CDR3: TGTGCCAGCAGTCACCAACCGGGGTACACTGAAGCTTTCTTT. Amino acids: CASSHQPGYTEAFF.